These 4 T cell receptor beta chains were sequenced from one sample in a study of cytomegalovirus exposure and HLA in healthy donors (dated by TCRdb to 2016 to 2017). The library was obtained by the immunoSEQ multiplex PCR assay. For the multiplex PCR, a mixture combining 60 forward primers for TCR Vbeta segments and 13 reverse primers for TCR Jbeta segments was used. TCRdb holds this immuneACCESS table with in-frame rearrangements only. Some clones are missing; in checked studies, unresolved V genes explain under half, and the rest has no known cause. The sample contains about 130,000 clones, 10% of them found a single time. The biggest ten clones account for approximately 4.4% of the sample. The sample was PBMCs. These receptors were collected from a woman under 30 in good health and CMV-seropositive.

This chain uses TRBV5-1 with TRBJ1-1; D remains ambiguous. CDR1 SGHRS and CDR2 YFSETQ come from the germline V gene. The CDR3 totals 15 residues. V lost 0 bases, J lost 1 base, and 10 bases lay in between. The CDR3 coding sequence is TGCGCCAGCAGCTTGGGGTCTACTCCGAACACTGAAGCTTTCTTT. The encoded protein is CASSLGSTPNTEAFF.

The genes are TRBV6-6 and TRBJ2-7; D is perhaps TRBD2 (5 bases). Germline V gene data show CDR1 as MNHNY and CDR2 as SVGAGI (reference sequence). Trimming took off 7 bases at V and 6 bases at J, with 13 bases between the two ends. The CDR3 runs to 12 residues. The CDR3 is CASTLAEGEQYF. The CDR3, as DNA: TGTGCCAGCACTCTAGCCGAGGGCGAGCAGTACTTC.

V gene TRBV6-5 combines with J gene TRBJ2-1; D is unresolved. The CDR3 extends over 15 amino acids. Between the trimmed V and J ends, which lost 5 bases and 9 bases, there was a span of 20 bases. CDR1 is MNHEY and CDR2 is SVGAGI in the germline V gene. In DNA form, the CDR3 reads TGTGCCAGCAGTCTCTCCCCGTCCGCGGTAGGTGAGCAGTTCTTC. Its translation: CASSLSPSAVGEQFF.

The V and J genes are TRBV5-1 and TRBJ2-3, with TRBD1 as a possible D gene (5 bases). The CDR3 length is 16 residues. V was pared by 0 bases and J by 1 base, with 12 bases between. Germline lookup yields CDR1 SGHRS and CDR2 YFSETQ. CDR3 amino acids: CASSLGIGHRTDTQYF. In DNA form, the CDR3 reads TGCGCCAGCAGCTTGGGTATAGGACACCGCACAGATACGCAGTATTTT. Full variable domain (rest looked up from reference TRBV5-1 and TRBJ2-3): KAGVTQTPRYLIKTRGQQVTLSCSPISGHRSVSWYQQTPGQGLQFLFEYFSETQRNKGNFPGRFSGRQFSNSRSEMNVSTLELGDSALYLCASSLGIGHRTDTQYFGPGTRLTVL.